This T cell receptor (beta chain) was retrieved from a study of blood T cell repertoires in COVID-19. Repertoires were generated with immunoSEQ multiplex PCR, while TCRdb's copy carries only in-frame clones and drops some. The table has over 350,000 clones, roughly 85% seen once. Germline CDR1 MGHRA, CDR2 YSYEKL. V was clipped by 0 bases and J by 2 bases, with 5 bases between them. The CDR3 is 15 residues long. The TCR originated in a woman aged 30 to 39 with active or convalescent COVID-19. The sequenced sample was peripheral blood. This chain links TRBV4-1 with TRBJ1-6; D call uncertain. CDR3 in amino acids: CASSQDLPYNSPLHF. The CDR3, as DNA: TGCGCCAGCAGCCAAGACCTCCCCTATAATTCACCCCTCCACTTT.